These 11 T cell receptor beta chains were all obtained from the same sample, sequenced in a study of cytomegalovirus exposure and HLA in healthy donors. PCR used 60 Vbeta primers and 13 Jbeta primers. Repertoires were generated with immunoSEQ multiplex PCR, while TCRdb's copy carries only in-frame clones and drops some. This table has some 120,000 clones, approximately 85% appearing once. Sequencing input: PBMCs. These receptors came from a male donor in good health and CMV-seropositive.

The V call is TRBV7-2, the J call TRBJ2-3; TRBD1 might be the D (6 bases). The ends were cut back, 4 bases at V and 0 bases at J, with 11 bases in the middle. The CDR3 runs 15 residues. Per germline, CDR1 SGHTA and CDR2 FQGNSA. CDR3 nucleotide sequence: TGTGCCAGCAGCTCACAGGGCCTTAGCACAGATACGCAGTATTTT. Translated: CASSSQGLSTDTQYF.

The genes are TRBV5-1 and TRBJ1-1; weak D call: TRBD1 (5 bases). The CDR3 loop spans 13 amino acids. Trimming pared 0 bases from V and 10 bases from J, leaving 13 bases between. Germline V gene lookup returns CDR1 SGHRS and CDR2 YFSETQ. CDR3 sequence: CASSLGSGGGAFF. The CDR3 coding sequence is TGCGCCAGCAGCTTGGGCTCGGGCGGGGGAGCTTTCTTT.

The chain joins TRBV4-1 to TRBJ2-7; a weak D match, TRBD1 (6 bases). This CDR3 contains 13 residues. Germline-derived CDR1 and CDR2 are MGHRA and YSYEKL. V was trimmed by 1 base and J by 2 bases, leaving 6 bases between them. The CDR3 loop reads CASSQGQAYEQYF. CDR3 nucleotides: TGCGCCAGCAGCCAAGGACAGGCCTACGAGCAGTACTTC.

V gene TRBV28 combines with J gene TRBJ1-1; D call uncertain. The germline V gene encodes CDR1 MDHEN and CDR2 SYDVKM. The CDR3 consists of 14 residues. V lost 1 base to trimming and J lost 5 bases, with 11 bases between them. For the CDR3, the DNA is TGTGCCAGCAGTTTATTCGGGGTTCAGACTGAAGCTTTCTTT. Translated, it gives CASSLFGVQTEAFF.

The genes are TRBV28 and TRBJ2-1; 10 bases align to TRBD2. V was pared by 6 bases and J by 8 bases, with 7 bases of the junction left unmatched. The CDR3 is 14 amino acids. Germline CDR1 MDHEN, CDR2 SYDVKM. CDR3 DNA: TGTGCCAGCAGCCCTGGACTAGCGGTAGATGAGCAGTTCTTC. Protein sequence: CASSPGLAVDEQFF. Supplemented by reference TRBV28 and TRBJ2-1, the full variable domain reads DVKVTQSSRYLVKRTGEKVFLECVQDMDHENMFWYRQDPGLGLRLIYFSYDVKMKEKGDIPEGYSVSREKKERFSLILESASTNQTSMYLCASSPGLAVDEQFFGPGTRLTVL.

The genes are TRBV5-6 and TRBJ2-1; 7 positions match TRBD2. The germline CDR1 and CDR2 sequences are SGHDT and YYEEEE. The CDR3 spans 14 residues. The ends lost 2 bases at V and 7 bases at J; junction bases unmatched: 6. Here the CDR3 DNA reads TGTGCCAGCAGCTTCGCGGGAGCAGCAAATGAGCAGTTCTTC. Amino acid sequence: CASSFAGAANEQFF. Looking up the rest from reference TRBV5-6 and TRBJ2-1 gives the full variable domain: DAGVTQSPTHLIKTRGQQVTLRCSPKSGHDTVSWYQQALGQGPQFIFQYYEEEERQRGNFPDRFSGHQFPNYSSELNVNALLLGDSALYLCASSFAGAANEQFFGPGTRLTVL.

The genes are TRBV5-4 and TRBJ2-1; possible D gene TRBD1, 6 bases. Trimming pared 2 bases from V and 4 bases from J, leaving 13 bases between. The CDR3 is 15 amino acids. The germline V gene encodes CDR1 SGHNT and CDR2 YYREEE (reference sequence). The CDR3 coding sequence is TGTGCCAGCAGCTTCCCCGGGACACCATACAATGAGCAGTTCTTC. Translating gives CASSFPGTPYNEQFF.

CDR3 nucleotide sequence: TGTGCCAGCCGAACAGAAGCGGGAGGCTACTACGAGCAGTACTTC. Its protein product is CASRTEAGGYYEQYF. The V call is TRBV6-5, the J call TRBJ2-7, with 9 bases aligning to TRBD2. The CDR3 has 15 amino acids. V shed 8 bases and J 3 bases; nucleotides not matched to a gene: 11. CDR1 and CDR2 from the germline V gene are MNHEY and SVGAGI.

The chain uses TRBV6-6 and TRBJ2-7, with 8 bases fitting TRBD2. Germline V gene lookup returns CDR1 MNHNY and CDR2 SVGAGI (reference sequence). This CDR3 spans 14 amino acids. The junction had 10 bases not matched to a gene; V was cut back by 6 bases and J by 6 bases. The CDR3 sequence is CASRGTSGTSEQYF. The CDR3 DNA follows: TGTGCCAGCAGGGGGACTAGTGGTACCTCCGAGCAGTACTTC.

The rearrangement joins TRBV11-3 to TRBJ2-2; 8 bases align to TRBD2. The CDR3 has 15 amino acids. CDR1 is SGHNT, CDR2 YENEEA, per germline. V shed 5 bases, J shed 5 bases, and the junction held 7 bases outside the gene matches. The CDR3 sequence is CASSPASGRTGELFF. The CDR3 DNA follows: TGTGCCAGCAGCCCCGCAAGCGGGAGAACCGGGGAGCTGTTTTTT.

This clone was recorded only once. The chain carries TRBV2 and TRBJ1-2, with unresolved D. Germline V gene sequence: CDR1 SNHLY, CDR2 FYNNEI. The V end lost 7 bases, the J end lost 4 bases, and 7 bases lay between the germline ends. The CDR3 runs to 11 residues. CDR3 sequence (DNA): TGTGCCAGCACCCTAGGCTATGGCTACACCTTC. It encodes CASTLGYGYTF.